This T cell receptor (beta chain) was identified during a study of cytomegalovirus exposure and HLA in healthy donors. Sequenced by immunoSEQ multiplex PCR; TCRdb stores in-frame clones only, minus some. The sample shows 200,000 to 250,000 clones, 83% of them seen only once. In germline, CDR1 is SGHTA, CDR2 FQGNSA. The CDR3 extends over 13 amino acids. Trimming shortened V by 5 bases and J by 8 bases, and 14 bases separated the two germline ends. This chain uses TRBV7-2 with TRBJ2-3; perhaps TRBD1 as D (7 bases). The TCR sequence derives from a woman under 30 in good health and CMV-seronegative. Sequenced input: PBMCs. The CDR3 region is CASSTDREATQYF. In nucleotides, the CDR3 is TGTGCCAGCAGCACCGACAGGGAGGCTACGCAGTATTTT. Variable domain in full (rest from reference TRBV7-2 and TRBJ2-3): GAGVSQSPSNKVTEKGKDVELRCDPISGHTALYWYRQSLGQGLEFLIYFQGNSAPDKSGLPSDRFSAERTGGSVSTLTIQRTQQEDSAVYLCASSTDREATQYFGPGTRLTVL.